Sequencing of this T cell receptor (beta chain) was carried out in a study of T cells expressing NK-cell markers. About the study: Repertoires of TCR beta were obtained from T cells sorted as CD3+CD56+NKG2C+, CD3+CD56+NKG2C- and CD3+CD56-NKG2C+. Out of eight donors sequenced, seven tested HCMV-seropositive and the remaining one seronegative. Study-wide results and limits: The study found dominant NKG2C+ clonotypes at about 1.0-7.0% of CD8+ T cells in five or six donors. These clonotypes additionally ranked first within the CD3+CD56-NKG2C+ fraction of several donors.

Regarding this clonotype: Its cognate antigen is unknown.

TCRdb reprocessed the 5' RACE reads and stores each CDR3 protein as one record, lacking DNA. This table holds approximately 170,000 distinct CDR3 sequences. The CDR3 spans 17 residues. The germline CDR1 and CDR2 sequences are SEHNR and FQNEAQ (reference sequence). Source material: blood T cells: a sorted CD56 or NKG2C T cell subset, CD4+ or CD8+ T cells, or bulk PBMC T cells (not recorded which). The J gene is TRBJ2-1, the V gene TRBV7-9; TCRdb's D call, TRBD2, is unchecked because there is no DNA. The receptor's source is a man aged 18 to 69 in good health. CDR3: CASSLAGTSGTYNEQFF.